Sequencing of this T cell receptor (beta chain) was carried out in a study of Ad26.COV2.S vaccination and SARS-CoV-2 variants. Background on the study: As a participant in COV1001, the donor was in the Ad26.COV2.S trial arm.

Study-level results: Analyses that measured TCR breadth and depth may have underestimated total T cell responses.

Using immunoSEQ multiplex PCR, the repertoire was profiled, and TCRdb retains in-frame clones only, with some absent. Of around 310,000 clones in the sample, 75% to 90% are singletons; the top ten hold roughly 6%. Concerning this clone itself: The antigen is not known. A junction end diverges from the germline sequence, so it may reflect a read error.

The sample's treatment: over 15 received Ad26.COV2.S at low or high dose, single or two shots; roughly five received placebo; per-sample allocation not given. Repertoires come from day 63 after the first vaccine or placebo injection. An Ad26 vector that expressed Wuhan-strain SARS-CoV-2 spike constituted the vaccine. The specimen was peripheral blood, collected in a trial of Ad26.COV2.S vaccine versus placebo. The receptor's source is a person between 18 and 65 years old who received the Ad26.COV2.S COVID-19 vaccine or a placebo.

The DNA of the CDR3 is TGTGCCAGCTCCCCACGAGGACTATCCCTCTACAATGAGCAGTTCTTC. Translation gives CASSPRGLSLYNEQFF. V is TRBV18 and J is TRBJ2-1, with TRBD2 as a possible D gene (6 bases). Germline CDR1 KGHSH, CDR2 LQKENI. The CDR3 is 16 residues long.